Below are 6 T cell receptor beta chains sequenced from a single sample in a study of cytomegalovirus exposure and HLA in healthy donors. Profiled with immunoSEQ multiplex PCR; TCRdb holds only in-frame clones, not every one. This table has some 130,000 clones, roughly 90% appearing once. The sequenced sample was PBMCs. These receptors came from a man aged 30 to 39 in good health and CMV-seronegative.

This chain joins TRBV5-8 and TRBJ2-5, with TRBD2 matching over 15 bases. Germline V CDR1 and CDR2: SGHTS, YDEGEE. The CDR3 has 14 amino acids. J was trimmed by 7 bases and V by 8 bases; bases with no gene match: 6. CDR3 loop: CASLPGLAGGTQYF. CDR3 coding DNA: TGTGCCAGTTTACCGGGACTAGCGGGAGGGACCCAGTACTTC.

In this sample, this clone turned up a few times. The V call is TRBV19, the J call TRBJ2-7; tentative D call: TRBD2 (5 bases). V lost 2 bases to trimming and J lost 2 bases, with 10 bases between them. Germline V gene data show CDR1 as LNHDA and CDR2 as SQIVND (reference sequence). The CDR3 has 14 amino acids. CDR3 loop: CASSIYRDTYEQYF. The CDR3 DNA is TGTGCCAGTAGTATATATCGGGATACCTACGAGCAGTACTTC.

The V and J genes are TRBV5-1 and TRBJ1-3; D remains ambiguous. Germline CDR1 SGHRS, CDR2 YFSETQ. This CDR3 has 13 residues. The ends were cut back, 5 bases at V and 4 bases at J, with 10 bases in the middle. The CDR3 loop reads CASSSQQGNTIYF. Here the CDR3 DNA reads TGCGCCAGCAGTTCCCAACAGGGAAACACCATATATTTT. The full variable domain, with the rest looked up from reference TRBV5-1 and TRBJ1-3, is KAGVTQTPRYLIKTRGQQVTLSCSPISGHRSVSWYQQTPGQGLQFLFEYFSETQRNKGNFPGRFSGRQFSNSRSEMNVSTLELGDSALYLCASSSQQGNTIYFGEGSWLTVV.

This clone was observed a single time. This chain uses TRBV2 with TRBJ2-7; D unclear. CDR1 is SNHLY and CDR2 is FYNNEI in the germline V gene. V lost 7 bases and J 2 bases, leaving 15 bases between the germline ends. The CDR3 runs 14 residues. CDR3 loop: CASKKLETTYEQYF. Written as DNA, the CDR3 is TGTGCCAGCAAGAAGTTGGAAACTACCTACGAGCAGTACTTC.

CDR3: CASSKGGEQYF. DNA for the CDR3: TGTGCCAGCTCGAAAGGAGGGGAGCAGTACTTC. J is TRBJ2-7 and V is TRBV7-2, with a weak D call TRBD2 (6 bases). Germline V gene sequence: CDR1 SGHTA, CDR2 FQGNSA. Trimming shortened V by 8 bases and J by 7 bases, and 12 bases separated the two germline ends. The CDR3 length is 11 residues.

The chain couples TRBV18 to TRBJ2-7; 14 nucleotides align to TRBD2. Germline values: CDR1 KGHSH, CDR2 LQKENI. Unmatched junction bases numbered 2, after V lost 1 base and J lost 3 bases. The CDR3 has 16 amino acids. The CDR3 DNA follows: TGTGCCAGCTCACCACTGACTAGCGGGGGGGACTACGAGCAGTACTTC. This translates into CASSPLTSGGDYEQYF. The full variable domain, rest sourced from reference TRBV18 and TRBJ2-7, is NAGVMQNPRHLVRRRGQEARLRCSPMKGHSHVYWYRQLPEEGLKFMVYLQKENIIDESGMPKERFSAEFPKEGPSILRIQQVVRGDSAAYFCASSPLTSGGDYEQYFGPGTRLTVT.